This TCR beta chain comes out of a study of blood T cell repertoires in COVID-19 (dated by TCRdb to 2018 to 2020). For context, the study as a whole: Samples covering the acute and convalescent phases of COVID-19 were provided by collaborators in the United States, Italy and Spain. The prospective study material was composed of cDNA or gDNA derived from T cells, B-cell-depleted T cells, or PBMCs. Subjects who had been exposed to COVID-19, were actively infected with it, or had recovered from it provided the deeply sampled blood TCRbeta repertoires that made up the dataset. The repertoires were released in a freely available public database intended as a resource for research on the immune response to SARS-CoV-2. The samples were drawn from two sources: the first 160 participants of the ongoing ImmuneRACE study, and fewer than 1,500 subjects contributed by 6 global collaborators. Sample metadata almost always included a de-identified subject ID, COVID-19 status, age in years and sex. Where HLA class I and class II types were available, the types were taken from metadata supplied by the sample provider, not from assay-based typing.

Participants in the prospective study were aged roughly 18 to 89 years, lived in about two dozen United States geographic areas, and enrolled through a virtual design. Cohort assignment in the prospective study relied on participant-reported clinical history from a screening survey and a study questionnaire. Each participant in the prospective study had whole blood, serum and a nasopharyngeal or oropharyngeal swab collected by mobile phlebotomists. Over an approximately 2-month period, participants in the prospective study had the option of providing additional blood draws and questionnaires. Before DNA extraction, prospective study blood samples were shipped either frozen or at room temperature. Sequences SGHRS (CDR1) and YFSETQ (CDR2) are obtained from the germline V gene. The CDR3 numbers 13 residues from cysteine through phenylalanine. Only CDR3 DNA is held: 39 bases, read in frame from base 1. Here V drops 4 bases and J drops 3 bases, and the junction holds 3 bases not matched to any gene.

Overall study results and their limits: The amount of clinical and demographic metadata varied by source and participant and was provided uncurated.

This clone was observed a single time. Its recognized antigen is unknown. Qualities for individual bases were not recorded, and no much larger clone is one base off. The immunoSEQ Assay, a bias-controlled multiplex PCR, was used to amplify TCRbeta CDR3 regions from genomic DNA. Per the authors' processing: Nucleated cell counts per sample were estimated from amplification of reference gene primers within the assay. To quantify the absolute abundance of each unique TCRbeta CDR3 rearrangement, sequence reads were collapsed and filtered. For each sample, productive Simpson clonality was calculated as the square root of Simpson's diversity index across productive rearrangements. TCRdb stores this immuneACCESS table with in-frame sequences only. Part of the clones is absent; in the studies checked, under half of the shortfall reflects unresolved V genes, and no reason is known for the rest. V, J and clone size were drawn from that table, and D and trimming were deduced from the DNA. The sample yields 250,000 to 300,000 clones; about nine tenths were counted once. 1% to 1.5% of the sample is held by the ten biggest clonotypes.

This receptor chain uses TRBV5-1 and TRBJ1-1, with 7 junctional bases fitting TRBD1. Sample: PBMCs or T cells enriched from blood (not recorded which). This receptor was identified in a human donor in a cohort exposed to, infected with or recovered from COVID-19 (not recorded which). The donor label of this sample is uncertain. The CDR3 protein is CASSPGGYTEAFF. The DNA is as follows: TGCGCCAGCAGCCCAGGGGGGTACACTGAAGCTTTCTTT.